This passage covers 26 T cell receptor beta chains from one sample sequenced in a study of Ad26.COV2.S vaccination and SARS-CoV-2 variants. As for treatment: around 19 received Ad26.COV2.S at low or high dose, single or two shots; several received placebo; per-sample allocation not given. The investigators took samples on day 63 after the first vaccine or placebo injection. Repertoires were generated with immunoSEQ multiplex PCR, while TCRdb's copy carries only in-frame clones and drops some. Of about 680,000 clones in the sample, more than 70% are singletons; the top ten hold roughly 1.5%. Sequences were derived from peripheral blood, sampled in a trial of Ad26.COV2.S vaccine versus placebo. Every receptor here comes from a person aged 18-65 years who received the Ad26.COV2.S COVID-19 vaccine or a placebo.

The chain recombines TRBV3-1 (or the pseudogene TRBV3-2) with TRBJ2-7; D gene ambiguous. This CDR3 is 13 amino acids long. The germline CDR1 and CDR2 sequences are LGHDT and YNNKEL (reference sequence). V shed 2 bases and J shed 1 base, with 6 bases lying between them. The CDR3 sequence is CASSQLGSYEQYF. Here the CDR3 DNA reads TGTGCCAGCAGCCAATTAGGGTCCTACGAGCAGTACTTC.

The V gene is TRBV19, the J gene TRBJ1-4; no definite D call. Germline values: CDR1 LNHDA, CDR2 SQIVND (reference sequence). The CDR3 is 13 residues long. Between the trimmed V and J ends, which lost 4 bases and 4 bases, there was a span of 7 bases. Here the CDR3 DNA reads TGTGCCAGTAGTAGAAGGAATAATGAAAAACTGTTTTTT. It translates to CASSRRNNEKLFF.

This sequence joins TRBV19 and TRBJ2-6; weak D call: TRBD2 (6 bases). This CDR3 is built from 14 residues. V was pared by 4 bases and J by 2 bases, with 6 bases between. Germline V lookup: CDR1 LNHDA, CDR2 SQIVND (reference sequence). The chain's CDR3 is CASSKRAGANVLTF. In DNA form, the CDR3 reads TGTGCCAGTAGTAAGCGGGCTGGGGCCAACGTCCTGACTTTC.

V gene TRBV4-1 combines with J gene TRBJ1-1, with 11 bases aligning to TRBD1. V lost 0 bases and J lost 4; bases outside the gene matches: 1. Germline V gene lookup returns CDR1 MGHRA and CDR2 YSYEKL. This CDR3 comprises 15 residues. The CDR3 loop is CASSQDGTGGTEAFF. The CDR3 DNA reads TGCGCCAGCAGCCAAGACGGGACAGGGGGCACTGAAGCTTTCTTT.

The chain recombines TRBV30 with TRBJ1-1, with D unresolved. Germline V gives CDR1 GTSNPN, CDR2 SVGIG (reference sequence). CDR3 length equals 14 residues. Deletions cut 3 bases from V and 1 base from J, with 12 bases between. The CDR3 protein is CAWRPGGWNTEAFF. The CDR3 region has the DNA TGTGCCTGGAGACCGGGAGGATGGAACACTGAAGCTTTCTTT. Together with reference TRBV30 and TRBJ1-1, the CDR3 gives the full variable domain: SQTIHQWPATLVQPVGSPLSLECTVEGTSNPNLYWYRQAAGRGLQLLFYSVGIGQISSEVPQNLSASRPQDRQFILSSKKLLLSDSGFYLCAWRPGGWNTEAFFGQGTRLTVV.

The chain employs TRBV2 and TRBJ2-7; TRBD1 might be the D (6 bases). Trimming stripped 7 bases from V and 0 bases from J, with 13 bases between. The CDR3 sequence is 14 residues long. CDR1 and CDR2 from the germline V gene are SNHLY and FYNNEI. Here the CDR3 DNA reads TGTGCCAGCACCCGGACGGACAGCTCCTACGAGCAGTACTTC. Protein product: CASTRTDSSYEQYF. The full variable domain, rest sourced from reference TRBV2 and TRBJ2-7, is EPEVTQTPSHQVTQMGQEVILRCVPISNHLYFYWYRQILGQKVEFLVSFYNNEISEKSEIFDDQFSVERPDGSNFTLKIRSTKLEDSAMYFCASTRTDSSYEQYFGPGTRLTVT.

The chain employs TRBV30 and TRBJ2-2; D is unclear. The ends were cut back, 0 bases at V and 5 bases at J, with 10 bases in the middle. The CDR3 has 14 residues. Germline V gene data show CDR1 as GTSNPN and CDR2 as SVGIG (reference sequence). CDR3 loop: CAWSVLLGTGELFF. The CDR3 nucleotides are TGTGCCTGGAGTGTACTTTTGGGGACCGGGGAGCTGTTTTTT.

This clone has only one observation. The J gene is TRBJ2-5, the V gene TRBV7-2, with D perhaps matching TRBD2 (5 bases). CDR3 length equals 15 residues. The V and J ends lost 5 bases and 2 bases respectively, with 15 bases between them. Germline V gene sequence: CDR1 SGHTA, CDR2 FQGNSA. CDR3 sequence (DNA): TGTGCCAGCAGCCCCCGGACTGGACGGCAAGAGACCCAGTACTTC. Its protein is CASSPRTGRQETQYF.

The sample holds one count of this clone. This chain links TRBV30 with TRBJ2-1; 7 nucleotides match TRBD1. The CDR3 consists of 13 residues. CDR1 and CDR2 from the germline V gene are GTSNPN and SVGIG (reference sequence). Losses at the gene ends were 2 bases for V and 4 bases for J; bases not matched to a gene: 2. The CDR3 DNA reads TGTGCCTGGAGTCCGGACAGGTACAATGAGCAGTTCTTC. Amino acids: CAWSPDRYNEQFF.

Remarks on this clone: At one boundary the junction diverges from the germline segment, which might be a read error. This sequence joins TRBV7-9 and TRBJ2-7; TRBD1 might be the D (6 bases). The CDR3 sequence is 9 residues long. The germline CDR1 and CDR2 sequences are SEHNR and FQNEAQ (reference sequence). The CDR3: CASSFEGDF. CDR3 bases: TGTGCCAGCAGCTTCGAGGGGGACTTC.

The table lists this clone with a count of one. The chain couples TRBV19 to TRBJ2-7; D is tentatively TRBD1 or TRBD2 (5 bases each). The germline CDR1 and CDR2 sequences are LNHDA and SQIVND (reference sequence). Trimming took off 1 base at V and 3 bases at J, with 16 bases between the two ends. The CDR3 covers 16 residues. The CDR3 sequence: CASSIGGWQDVYEQYF. Here the CDR3 DNA reads TGTGCCAGTAGTATAGGGGGGTGGCAGGACGTCTACGAGCAGTACTTC.

This rearrangement joins TRBV2 to TRBJ2-7; 9 nucleotides line up with TRBD2. Germline CDR1 and CDR2: SNHLY and FYNNEI. The CDR3 is made up of 15 amino acids. The trim removed 6 bases at V and 0 bases at J, leaving 6 bases unmatched. The CDR3 region is CASSVTSGFSYEQYF. The CDR3 DNA sequence: TGTGCCAGCAGCGTAACTAGCGGGTTCTCCTACGAGCAGTACTTC.

Only one count was recorded for this clone. This chain links TRBV6-5 with TRBJ1-1; a weak D match, TRBD1 (5 bases). CDR3 length equals 14 residues. Trimming took 2 bases from V and 7 from J, leaving 14 bases between them. Germline CDR1 is MNHEY and CDR2 is SVGAGI. For the CDR3, the DNA is TGTGCCAGCAGTTACCCCGGGGCACACAATGAAGCTTTCTTT. Translation gives CASSYPGAHNEAFF.

The chain couples TRBV5-6 to TRBJ2-1, with 10 nucleotides matching TRBD1. In germline, CDR1 is SGHDT, CDR2 YYEEEE. The ends lost 4 bases at V and 7 bases at J; junction bases unmatched: 8. The CDR3 is 15 residues long. CDR3 sequence reads: CASSPTGTGVNEQFF. The DNA of the CDR3 is TGTGCCAGCAGCCCCACCGGGACAGGGGTTAATGAGCAGTTCTTC.

As for this clone: The same CDR3 arises from other DNA sequences in this sample as well. This chain joins TRBV30 and TRBJ2-7; no clear D. The germline CDR1 and CDR2 sequences are GTSNPN and SVGIG (reference sequence). The CDR3 covers 11 residues. Trimming removed 3 bases from V and 0 bases from J, with 3 bases in between. CDR3 loop: CAWSHSYEQYF. CDR3 DNA: TGTGCCTGGAGCCACTCCTACGAGCAGTACTTC.

V usage is TRBV2 and J usage is TRBJ1-4; a weak D match, TRBD1 (5 bases). V dropped 3 bases and J dropped 15 bases, with 23 bases sitting between them. Germline lookup yields CDR1 SNHLY and CDR2 FYNNEI. CDR3 length equals 15 residues. In DNA form, the CDR3 reads TGTGCCAGCAGTGATGAAGGCGACAGTATGAAAATGGTGTTTTTT. This translates into CASSDEGDSMKMVFF. The variable domain in full, completed from reference TRBV2 and TRBJ1-4, reads EPEVTQTPSHQVTQMGQEVILRCVPISNHLYFYWYRQILGQKVEFLVSFYNNEISEKSEIFDDQFSVERPDGSNFTLKIRSTKLEDSAMYFCASSDEGDSMKMVFFGSGTQLSVL.

The gene calls are TRBV19 and TRBJ2-3; 7 positions match TRBD2. This CDR3 is 16 amino acids long. V dropped 0 bases and J dropped 5; count of bases not matched to a gene: 8. Germline assignment: CDR1 LNHDA and CDR2 SQIVND (reference sequence). The CDR3 loop reads CASSIDRREPKDTQYF. The CDR3, as DNA: TGTGCCAGTAGTATAGATCGGCGGGAGCCAAAAGATACGCAGTATTTT. Based on the CDR3 plus reference TRBV19 and TRBJ2-3, the full variable domain is DGGITQSPKYLFRKEGQNVTLSCEQNLNHDAMYWYRQDPGQGLRLIYYSQIVNDFQKGDIAEGYSVSREKKESFPLTVTSAQKNPTAFYLCASSIDRREPKDTQYFGPGTRLTVL.

The CDR3: CASSIDLRRGYTF. The CDR3 nucleotides read TGTGCCAGTAGTATAGATCTTCGGCGGGGCTACACCTTC. The chain employs TRBV19 and TRBJ1-2; D gene uncertain. The CDR3 contains 13 residues. Trimming removed 0 bases at V and 8 bases at J, with 10 bases between. The germline V gene encodes CDR1 LNHDA and CDR2 SQIVND (reference sequence).

The chain uses TRBV5-1 and TRBJ1-1, with D hard to call. Germline CDR1 SGHRS, CDR2 YFSETQ. CDR3 length: 14 amino acids. V lost 4 bases to trimming and J lost 3 bases, with 13 bases between them. CDR3 nucleotides: TGCGCCAGCAGCCCCTTAGGGTTGGACACTGAAGCTTTCTTT. Protein: CASSPLGLDTEAFF.

The V gene is TRBV19, the J gene TRBJ1-4; tentatively, D is TRBD1 (5 bases). Trimming removed 3 bases at V and 7 bases at J, with 12 bases between. Germline values: CDR1 LNHDA, CDR2 SQIVND (reference sequence). The CDR3 is 14 residues long. The CDR3 DNA reads TGTGCCAGTAGTATCTATCTGAGGGGTGAAAAACTGTTTTTT. Encoded protein: CASSIYLRGEKLFF. The full variable domain, with the rest looked up from reference TRBV19 and TRBJ1-4, is DGGITQSPKYLFRKEGQNVTLSCEQNLNHDAMYWYRQDPGQGLRLIYYSQIVNDFQKGDIAEGYSVSREKKESFPLTVTSAQKNPTAFYLCASSIYLRGEKLFFGSGTQLSVL.

This chain connects TRBV6-2 or TRBV6-3 to TRBJ2-7, with D perhaps being TRBD1 or TRBD2 (6 bases each). The CDR3 is 16 amino acids. Deletions cut 2 bases from V and 6 bases from J, with 20 bases between. Germline V gives CDR1 MNHEY, CDR2 SVGEGT. In DNA, the CDR3 is TGTGCCAGCAGTTACCCGTGGGGGGCCCTGTTGGGCGAGCAGTACTTC. The encoded protein is CASSYPWGALLGEQYF.

This clone has a handful of counts. The chain carries TRBV4-2 and TRBJ2-2, with D possibly matching TRBD2 (6 bases). Trimming removed 4 bases from V and 6 bases from J, with 15 bases in between. Germline CDR1 is LGHNA and CDR2 is YNFKEQ. CDR3 size: 15 residues. In nucleotides, the CDR3 is TGTGCCAGCAGCCCCACTCCCGGGGGAGCCGGGGAGCTGTTTTTT. Encoded protein: CASSPTPGGAGELFF.

V usage is TRBV19 and J usage is TRBJ1-5; tentative D call: TRBD1 (5 bases). Germline CDR1 is LNHDA and CDR2 is SQIVND (reference sequence). The CDR3 length is 16 residues. V was shortened by 1 base and J by 2 bases, with 12 bases between the two germline ends. The chain's CDR3 is CASSIVKGEGNQPQHF. The CDR3 DNA reads TGTGCCAGTAGTATAGTGAAAGGGGAAGGCAATCAGCCCCAGCATTTT. Variable domain in full (rest from reference TRBV19 and TRBJ1-5): DGGITQSPKYLFRKEGQNVTLSCEQNLNHDAMYWYRQDPGQGLRLIYYSQIVNDFQKGDIAEGYSVSREKKESFPLTVTSAQKNPTAFYLCASSIVKGEGNQPQHFGDGTRLSIL.

This clone was seen a single time. This chain links TRBV12-5 with TRBJ2-1; 7 bases are shared with TRBD2. J gave up 3 bases and V 0 bases, and 14 bases lay outside the gene matches. Germline values: CDR1 LGHNT, CDR2 FRNRAP. The CDR3 has 19 amino acids. This CDR3 is CASGLVGPFWGGDYNEQFF. The CDR3 DNA is TGTGCTAGTGGTTTGGTAGGCCCTTTCTGGGGGGGAGACTACAATGAGCAGTTCTTC.

The chain carries TRBV11-1 and TRBJ2-1; D is undetermined. The CDR3 is 14 residues long. Germline assignment: CDR1 SGHAT and CDR2 FQDESV (reference sequence). V dropped 0 bases and J dropped 5 bases, with 8 bases sitting between them. CDR3 residues: CASSLALGDNEQFF. The CDR3 DNA reads TGTGCCAGCAGCTTAGCGCTAGGAGACAATGAGCAGTTCTTC.

This chain connects TRBV12-5 to TRBJ1-2; D gene unclear. CDR1 is LGHNT, CDR2 FRNRAP, per germline. V was clipped by 5 bases and J by 10 bases, with 23 bases between them. The CDR3 runs 15 residues. This chain's CDR3 is CASGMSLWAGRDYTF. The CDR3 DNA sequence: TGTGCTAGTGGTATGTCATTGTGGGCAGGTCGTGACTACACCTTC.